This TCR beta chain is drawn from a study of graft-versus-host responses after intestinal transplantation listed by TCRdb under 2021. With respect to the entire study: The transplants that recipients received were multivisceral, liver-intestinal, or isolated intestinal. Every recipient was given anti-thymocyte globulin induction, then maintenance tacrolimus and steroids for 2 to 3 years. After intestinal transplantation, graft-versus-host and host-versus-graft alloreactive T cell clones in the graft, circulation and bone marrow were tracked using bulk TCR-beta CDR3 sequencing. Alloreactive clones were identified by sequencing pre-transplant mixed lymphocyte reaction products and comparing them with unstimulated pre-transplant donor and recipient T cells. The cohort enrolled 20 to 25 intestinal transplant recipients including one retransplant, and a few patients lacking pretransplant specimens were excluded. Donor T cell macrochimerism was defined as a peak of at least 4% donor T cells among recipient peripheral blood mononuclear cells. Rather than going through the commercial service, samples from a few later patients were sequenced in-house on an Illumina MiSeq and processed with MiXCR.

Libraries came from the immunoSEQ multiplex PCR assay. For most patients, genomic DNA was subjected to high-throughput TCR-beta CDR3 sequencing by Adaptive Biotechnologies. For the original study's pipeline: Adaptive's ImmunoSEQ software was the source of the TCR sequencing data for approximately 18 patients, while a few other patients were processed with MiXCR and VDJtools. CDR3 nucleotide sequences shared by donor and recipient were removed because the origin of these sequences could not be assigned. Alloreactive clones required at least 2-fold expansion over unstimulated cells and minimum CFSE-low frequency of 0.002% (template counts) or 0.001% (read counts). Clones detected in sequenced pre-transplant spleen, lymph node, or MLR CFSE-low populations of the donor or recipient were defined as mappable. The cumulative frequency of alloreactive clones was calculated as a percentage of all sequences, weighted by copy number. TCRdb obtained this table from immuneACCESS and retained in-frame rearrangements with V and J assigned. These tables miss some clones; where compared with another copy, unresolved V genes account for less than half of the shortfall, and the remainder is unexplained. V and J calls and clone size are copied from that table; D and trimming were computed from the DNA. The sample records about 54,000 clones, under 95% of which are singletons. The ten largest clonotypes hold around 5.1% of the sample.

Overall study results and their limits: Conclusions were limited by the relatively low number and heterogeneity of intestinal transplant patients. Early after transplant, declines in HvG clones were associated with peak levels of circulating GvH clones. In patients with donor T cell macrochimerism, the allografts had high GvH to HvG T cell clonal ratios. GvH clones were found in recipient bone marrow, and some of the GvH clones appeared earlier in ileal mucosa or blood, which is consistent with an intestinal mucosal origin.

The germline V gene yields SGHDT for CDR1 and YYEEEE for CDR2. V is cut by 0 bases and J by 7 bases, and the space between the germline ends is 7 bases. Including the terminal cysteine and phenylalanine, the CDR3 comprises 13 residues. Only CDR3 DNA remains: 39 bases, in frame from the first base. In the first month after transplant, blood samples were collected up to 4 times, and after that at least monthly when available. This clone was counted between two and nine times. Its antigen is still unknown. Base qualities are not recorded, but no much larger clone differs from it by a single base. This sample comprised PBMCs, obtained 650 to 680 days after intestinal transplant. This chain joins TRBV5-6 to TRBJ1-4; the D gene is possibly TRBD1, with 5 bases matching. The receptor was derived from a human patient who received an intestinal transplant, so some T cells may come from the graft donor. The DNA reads TGTGCCAGCAGCTTGGTCGGGGCTGAAAAACTGTTTTTT. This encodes CASSLVGAEKLFF.